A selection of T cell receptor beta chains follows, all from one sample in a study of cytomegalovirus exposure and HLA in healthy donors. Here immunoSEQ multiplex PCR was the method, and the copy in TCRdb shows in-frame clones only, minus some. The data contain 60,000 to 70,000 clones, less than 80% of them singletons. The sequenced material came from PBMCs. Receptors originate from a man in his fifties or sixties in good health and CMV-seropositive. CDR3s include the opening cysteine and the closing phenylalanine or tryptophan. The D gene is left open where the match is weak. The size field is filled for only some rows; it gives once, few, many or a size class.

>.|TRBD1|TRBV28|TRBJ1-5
CASSYLAGGGGQPQHF
TGTGCCAGCAGTTACTTGGCAGGGGGCGGAGGCCAGCCCCAGCATTTT
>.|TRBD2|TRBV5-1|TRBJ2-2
CASSFLAGDTGELFF
TGCGCCAGCAGCTTTTTAGCGGGAGACACCGGGGAGCTGTTTTTT
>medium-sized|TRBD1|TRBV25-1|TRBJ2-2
CASSAGTGDTGELFF
TGTGCCAGCAGCGCCGGGACAGGAGACACCGGGGAGCTGTTTTTT
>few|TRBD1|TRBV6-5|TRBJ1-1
CADESDRGQEAFF
TGTGCCGACGAATCAGACAGGGGGCAAGAAGCTTTCTTT
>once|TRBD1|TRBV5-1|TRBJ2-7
CASSQVTGTGSDEQYF
TGCGCCAGCAGCCAAGTTACCGGGACAGGGAGCGACGAGCAGTACTTC
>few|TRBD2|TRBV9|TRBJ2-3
CASSGKERGGSTDTQYF
TGTGCCAGCAGCGGGAAGGAGCGGGGGGGCTCCACAGATACGCAGTATTTT
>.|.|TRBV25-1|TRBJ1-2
CASSGWQVSGGYTF
TGTGCCAGCAGTGGTTGGCAGGTTAGCGGCGGCTACACCTTC
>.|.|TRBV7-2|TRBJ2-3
CASSLNGVTDTQYF
TGTGCCAGCAGCTTGAACGGGGTCACAGATACGCAGTATTTT
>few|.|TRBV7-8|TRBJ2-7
CASSLASQGIGEQYF
TGTGCCAGCAGCTTAGCGTCCCAGGGCATTGGCGAGCAGTACTTC
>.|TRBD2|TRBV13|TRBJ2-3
CASSSRTSGSSTDTQYF
TGTGCCAGCAGCTCCCGGACTAGCGGGTCAAGCACAGATACGCAGTATTTT
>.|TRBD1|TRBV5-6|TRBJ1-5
CASSYLSGGRSNQPQHF
TGTGCCAGCAGCTACCTATCAGGGGGAAGGAGCAATCAGCCCCAGCATTTT
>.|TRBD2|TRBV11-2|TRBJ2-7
CASTGAPSGRVNYEQYF
TGTGCCAGCACGGGGGCCCCTAGCGGGAGAGTTAACTACGAGCAGTACTTC
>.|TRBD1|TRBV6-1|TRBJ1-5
CASSGQGYQPQHF
TGTGCCAGCAGCGGACAGGGGTACCAGCCCCAGCATTTT